Described below is a single T cell receptor (beta chain) sequence and its context. This specimen belongs to a study of T cells in localized non-small cell lung cancer. Profiled with immunoSEQ multiplex PCR; TCRdb holds only in-frame clones, not every one. The sample consists of about 15,000 clones, approximately 87% of them appearing once. The germline V gene has CDR1 SGHAT and CDR2 FQNNGV. The V and J ends lost 5 bases and 1 base, in that order; junction bases with no gene match: 14. This CDR3 has 19 residues. The chain couples TRBV11-2 to TRBJ2-1, with TRBD2 identical over 10 bases. This TCR came from a male donor aged 60 or over with stage II lung adenocarcinoma. Sequencing was performed on peripheral blood mononuclear cells, taken before any cancer treatment. The CDR3 here is CASSLLAGGPTRSYNEQFF. CDR3 nucleotide sequence: TGTGCCAGCAGCCTATTAGCGGGAGGTCCCACTAGGTCCTACAATGAGCAGTTCTTC.